The T cell receptor (beta chain) described here comes from a study of blood T cell repertoires in COVID-19. Study information: Both acute and convalescent COVID-19 samples were obtained from the United States, Italy and Spain. Sources were T cells, B-cell-depleted T cells, or PBMCs; the material itself was cDNA or gDNA.

Per the study methods: Amplification from reference gene primers served as the basis for estimated nucleated cell counts. Data came from immunoSEQ multiplex PCR; TCRdb stores just in-frame clones and leaves some out. The DNA was the basis for D and trimming; V, J and clone size are from that table. In the table there are nearly 80,000 clones, 84% of which are singletons. The length of the CDR3 is 15 residues. Germline lookup yields CDR1 SGHVS and CDR2 FNYEAQ. After removal of 4 bases from V and 3 bases from J, the junction contained 3 bases not matched to a gene. The chain combines TRBV7-6 with TRBJ1-1; 12 nucleotides agree with TRBD1. The specimen sequenced was peripheral blood. The receptor was derived from a man aged 50 or older with acute or convalescent COVID-19. CDR3 nucleotide sequence: TGTGCCAGCAGCTCCTGGGACAGGGGGCACACTGAAGCTTTCTTT. Translation gives CASSSWDRGHTEAFF.